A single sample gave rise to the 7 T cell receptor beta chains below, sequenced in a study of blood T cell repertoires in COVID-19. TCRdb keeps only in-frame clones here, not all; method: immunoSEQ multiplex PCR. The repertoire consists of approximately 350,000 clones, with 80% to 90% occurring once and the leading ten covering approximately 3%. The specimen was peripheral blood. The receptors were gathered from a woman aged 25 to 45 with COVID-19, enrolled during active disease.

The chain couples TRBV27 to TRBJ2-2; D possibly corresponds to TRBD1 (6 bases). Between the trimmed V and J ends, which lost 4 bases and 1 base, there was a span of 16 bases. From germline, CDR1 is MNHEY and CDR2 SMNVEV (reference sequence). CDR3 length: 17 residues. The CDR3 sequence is CASSSEWRQENTGELFF. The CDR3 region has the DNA TGTGCCAGCAGTTCCGAGTGGAGACAGGAGAACACCGGGGAGCTGTTTTTT.

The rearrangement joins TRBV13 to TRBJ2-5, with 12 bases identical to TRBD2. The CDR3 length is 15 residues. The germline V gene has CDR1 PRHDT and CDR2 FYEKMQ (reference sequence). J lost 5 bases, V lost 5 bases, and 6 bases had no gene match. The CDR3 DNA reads TGTGCCAGCAGCCAAGGACTAGCGGGACGGGAGACCCAGTACTTC. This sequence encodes CASSQGLAGRETQYF.

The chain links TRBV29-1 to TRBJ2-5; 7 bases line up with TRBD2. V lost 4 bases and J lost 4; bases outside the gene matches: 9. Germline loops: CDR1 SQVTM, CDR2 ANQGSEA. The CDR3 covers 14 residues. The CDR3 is CSVGLLGGGETQYF. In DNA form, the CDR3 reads TGCAGCGTTGGGTTATTGGGGGGGGGAGAGACCCAGTACTTC.

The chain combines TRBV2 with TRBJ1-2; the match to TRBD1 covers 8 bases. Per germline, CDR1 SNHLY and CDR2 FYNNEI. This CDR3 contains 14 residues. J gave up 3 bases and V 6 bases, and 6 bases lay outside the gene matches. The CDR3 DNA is TGTGCCAGCAGAGCCTTGGGACAGGACTATGGCTACACCTTC. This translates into CASRALGQDYGYTF. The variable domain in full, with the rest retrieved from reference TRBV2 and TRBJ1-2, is EPEVTQTPSHQVTQMGQEVILRCVPISNHLYFYWYRQILGQKVEFLVSFYNNEISEKSEIFDDQFSVERPDGSNFTLKIRSTKLEDSAMYFCASRALGQDYGYTFGSGTRLTVV.

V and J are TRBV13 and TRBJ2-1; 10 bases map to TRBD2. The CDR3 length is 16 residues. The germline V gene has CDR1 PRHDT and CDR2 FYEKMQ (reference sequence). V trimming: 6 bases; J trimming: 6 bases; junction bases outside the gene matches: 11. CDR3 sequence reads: CASRRWGLAGVNEQFF. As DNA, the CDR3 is TGTGCCAGCAGGAGATGGGGCCTAGCGGGAGTCAATGAGCAGTTCTTC. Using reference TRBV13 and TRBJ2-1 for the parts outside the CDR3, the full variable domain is AAGVIQSPRHLIKEKRETATLKCYPIPRHDTVYWYQQGPGQDPQFLISFYEKMQSDKGSIPDRFSAQQFSDYHSELNMSSLELGDSALYFCASRRWGLAGVNEQFFGPGTRLTVL.

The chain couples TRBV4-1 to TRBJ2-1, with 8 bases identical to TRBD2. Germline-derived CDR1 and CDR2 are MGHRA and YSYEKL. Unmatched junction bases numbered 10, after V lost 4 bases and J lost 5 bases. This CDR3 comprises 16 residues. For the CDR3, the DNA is TGCGCCAGCAGCCGAACCGGGACTAGGGAACACAATGAGCAGTTCTTC. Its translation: CASSRTGTREHNEQFF.

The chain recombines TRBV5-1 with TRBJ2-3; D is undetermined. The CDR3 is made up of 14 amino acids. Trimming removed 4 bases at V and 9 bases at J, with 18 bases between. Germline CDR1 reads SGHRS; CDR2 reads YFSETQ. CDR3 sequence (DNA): TGCGCCAGCAGCCCCCCCTCCGACTTGCCCACGCAGTATTTT. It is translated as CASSPPSDLPTQYF. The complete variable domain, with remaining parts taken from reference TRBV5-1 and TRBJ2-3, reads KAGVTQTPRYLIKTRGQQVTLSCSPISGHRSVSWYQQTPGQGLQFLFEYFSETQRNKGNFPGRFSGRQFSNSRSEMNVSTLELGDSALYLCASSPPSDLPTQYFGPGTRLTVL.